The entry below gives a single TCR beta chain sequence along with its context. Its antigen is unidentified. These data are taken from a study of T cells after yellow fever vaccination. Study-level points and caveats: FACS-sorted repertoires could harbor abundant contaminating bulk-population clonotypes. CD4 and CD8 compartments shared a small share of clonotypes, likely from convergent recombination.

Each CDR3 protein is one row after TCRdb ran MiXCR on the 5' RACE reads. The sample shows 250,000 to 400,000 distinct CDR3 sequences, over 4% of them seen only once. The CDR3 is 13 amino acids. Germline assignment: CDR1 MGHRA and CDR2 YSYEKL. Trimming took off 4 bases at V and 4 bases at J, with 8 bases between the two ends. This receptor was identified in a man in his late teens or twenties who received the YFV17D yellow fever vaccine. The chain is built from TRBV4-1 and TRBJ2-1; a possible D gene is TRBD2 (5 bases). The sequenced sample was PBMCs, obtained 5 days after the yellow fever booster vaccination. Here the CDR3 DNA reads TGCGCCAGCAGCCCCGGGGAGTACAATGAGCAGTTCTTC. Its translation: CASSPGEYNEQFF.